This T cell receptor beta chain was captured in a study of blood T cell repertoires in COVID-19. Study details: Acute and convalescent COVID-19 specimens originated in the United States, Italy and Spain. Sample material is recorded as cDNA or gDNA derived from T cells, B-cell-depleted T cells, or PBMCs.

Repertoires were generated with immunoSEQ multiplex PCR, while TCRdb's copy carries only in-frame clones and drops some. The profile shows about 500,000 clones, roughly 89% of them singletons. The CDR3 is 15 amino acids. Trimming shortened V by 5 bases and J by 6 bases, and 17 bases separated the two germline ends. In germline, CDR1 is ENHRY, CDR2 SYGVKD. The specimen was peripheral blood. The sequence was obtained from a man between 18 and 35 years old with COVID-19, enrolled during active disease. The rearrangement links TRBV10-3 to TRBJ2-1; TRBD2 might be the D (6 bases). The CDR3, as DNA: TGTGCCATCAGTCCCCGGGACTTGGCCAGCAATGAGCAGTTCTTC. Amino acids: CAISPRDLASNEQFF.